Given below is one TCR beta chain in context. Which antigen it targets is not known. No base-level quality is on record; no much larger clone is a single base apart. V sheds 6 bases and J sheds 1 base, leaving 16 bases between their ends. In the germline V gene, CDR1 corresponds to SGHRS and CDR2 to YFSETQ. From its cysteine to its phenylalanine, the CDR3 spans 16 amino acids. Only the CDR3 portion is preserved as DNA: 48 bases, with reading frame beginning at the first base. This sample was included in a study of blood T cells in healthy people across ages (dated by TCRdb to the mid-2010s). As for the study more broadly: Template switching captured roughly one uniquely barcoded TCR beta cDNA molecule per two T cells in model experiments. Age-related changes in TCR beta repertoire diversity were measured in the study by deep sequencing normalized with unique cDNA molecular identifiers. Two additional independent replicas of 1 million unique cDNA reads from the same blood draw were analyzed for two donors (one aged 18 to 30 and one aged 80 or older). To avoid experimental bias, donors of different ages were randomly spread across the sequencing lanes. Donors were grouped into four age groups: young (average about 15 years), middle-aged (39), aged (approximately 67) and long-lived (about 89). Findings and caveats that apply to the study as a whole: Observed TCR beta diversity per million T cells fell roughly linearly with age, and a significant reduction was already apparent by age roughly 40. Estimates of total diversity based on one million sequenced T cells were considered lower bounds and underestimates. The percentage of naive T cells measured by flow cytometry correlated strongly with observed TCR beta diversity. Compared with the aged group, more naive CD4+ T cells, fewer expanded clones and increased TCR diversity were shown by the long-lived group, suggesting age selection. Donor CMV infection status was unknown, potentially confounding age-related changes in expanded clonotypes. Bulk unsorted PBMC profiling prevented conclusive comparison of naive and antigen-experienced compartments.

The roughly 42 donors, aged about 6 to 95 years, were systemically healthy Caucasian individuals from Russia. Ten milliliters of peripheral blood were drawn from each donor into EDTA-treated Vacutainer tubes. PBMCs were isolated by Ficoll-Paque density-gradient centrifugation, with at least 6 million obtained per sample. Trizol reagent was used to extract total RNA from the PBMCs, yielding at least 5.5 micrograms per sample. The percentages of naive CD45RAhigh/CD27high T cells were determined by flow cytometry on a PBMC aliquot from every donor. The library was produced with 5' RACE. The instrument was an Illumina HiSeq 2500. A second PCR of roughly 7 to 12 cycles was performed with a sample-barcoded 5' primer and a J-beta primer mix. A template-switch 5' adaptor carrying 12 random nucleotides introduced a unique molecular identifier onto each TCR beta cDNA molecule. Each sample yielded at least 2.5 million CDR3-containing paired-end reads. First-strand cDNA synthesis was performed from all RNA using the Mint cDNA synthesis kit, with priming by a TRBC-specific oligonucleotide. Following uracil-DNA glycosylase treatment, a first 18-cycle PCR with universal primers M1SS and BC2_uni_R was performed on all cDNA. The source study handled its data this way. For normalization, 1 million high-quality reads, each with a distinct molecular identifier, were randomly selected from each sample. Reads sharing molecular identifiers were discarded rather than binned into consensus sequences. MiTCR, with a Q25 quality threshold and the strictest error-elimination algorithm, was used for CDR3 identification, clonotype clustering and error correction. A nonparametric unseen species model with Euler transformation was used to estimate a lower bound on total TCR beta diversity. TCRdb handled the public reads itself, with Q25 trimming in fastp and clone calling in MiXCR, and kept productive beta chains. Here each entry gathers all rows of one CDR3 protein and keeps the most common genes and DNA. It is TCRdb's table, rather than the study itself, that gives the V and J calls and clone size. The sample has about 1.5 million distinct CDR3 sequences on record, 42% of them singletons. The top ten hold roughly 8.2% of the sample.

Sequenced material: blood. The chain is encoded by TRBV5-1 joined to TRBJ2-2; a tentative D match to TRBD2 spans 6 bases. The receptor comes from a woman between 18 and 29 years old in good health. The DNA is TGCGCCAGCAACCCTAGGGATAGCGGGAACACCGGGGAGCTGTTTTTT. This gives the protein CASNPRDSGNTGELFF.